The 26 T cell receptor beta chains in this list originate from one sample, sequenced in a study of HIV-infected patients and healthy controls. A single record per CDR3 protein comes from TCRdb applying MiXCR to the 5' RACE reads. The data show 15,000 to 20,000 distinct CDR3 sequences, about 19% seen once. Sequencing used CD8+ T cells from blood. These receptors came from a human donor in good health.

This clonotype was counted a few times. The rearrangement links TRBV7-9 to TRBJ2-5; TRBD1 aligns across 7 bases. This CDR3 has 15 residues. CDR1 and CDR2 from the germline V gene are SEHNR and FQNEAQ (reference sequence). V lost 6 bases to trimming and J lost 1 base; unmatched junction nucleotides: 8. Here the CDR3 DNA reads TGTGCCAGCAGTTCACGGACAGGACTCCAAGAGACCCAGTACTTC. It codes for CASSSRTGLQETQYF.

The chain couples TRBV10-3 to TRBJ2-3; perhaps TRBD1 as D (5 bases). Germline loops: CDR1 ENHRY, CDR2 SYGVKD. Trimming removed 0 bases from V and 2 bases from J, with 9 bases in between. This CDR3 spans 15 amino acids. CDR3 bases: TGTGCCATCAGTGAGTCCTGGGGCCCCACAGATACGCAGTATTTT. Translation gives CAISESWGPTDTQYF.

The V gene is TRBV7-3, the J gene TRBJ2-7; possibly TRBD2 for D (6 bases). Trimming took 1 base from V and 3 from J, leaving 10 bases between them. The CDR3 consists of 14 residues. Looked up from germline, CDR1 is SGHTA and CDR2 is FQGTGA. The CDR3 region is CASSLRADYYEQYF. The CDR3 DNA reads as TGTGCCAGCAGCTTAAGAGCGGACTACTACGAGCAGTACTTC.

This clonotype was picked up many times. V is TRBV10-2 and J is TRBJ1-2; possible D gene TRBD1, 6 bases. There are 15 residues in the CDR3. V was cut by 7 bases and J by 7 bases, with 22 bases left in between. CDR1 and CDR2 (germline): WSHSY, SAAADI. The CDR3 nucleotides read TGCGCCAGCACAAACACCCGTTCAGGGGCAATTGGCTACACCTTC. It is translated as CASTNTRSGAIGYTF.

Ten or more counts support this clonotype. The chain uses TRBV6-6 and TRBJ2-2; D may be TRBD1 (5 bases). The CDR3 has 17 residues. Germline CDR1 MNHNY, CDR2 SVGAGI (reference sequence). V shed 4 bases and J shed 1 base, with 16 bases lying between them. The CDR3 loop is CASSSPGQGVNTGELFF. CDR3 DNA sequence: TGTGCCAGCAGTTCCCCCGGGCAGGGCGTGAACACCGGGGAGCTGTTTTTT.

The V and J genes are TRBV20-1 and TRBJ1-3; D uncertain. Between the trimmed V and J ends, which lost 5 bases and 0 bases, there was a span of 14 bases. The CDR3 spans 15 residues. Per germline, CDR1 DFQATT and CDR2 SNEGSKA (reference sequence). The CDR3 nucleotides are TGCAGTGCTTCGACCGGGGAATACTCTGGAAACACCATATATTTT. Encoded protein: CSASTGEYSGNTIYF.

This clonotype was seen more than once but under ten times. The chain is built from TRBV9 and TRBJ1-3; no clear D gene. CDR3 length: 14 amino acids. The germline CDR1 and CDR2 sequences are SGDLS and YYNGEE. V lost 4 bases, J lost 3 bases, and 11 bases lay in between. The CDR3 DNA sequence: TGTGCCAGCAGCCCACCGGTCAGTGGAAACACCATATATTTT. It specifies CASSPPVSGNTIYF.

This clonotype was observed many times. Here the CDR3 DNA reads TGTGCCAGCAGCTTAGCTTCTACTAGCGCCGGGACGGACCGGGTTGCGACCCAGTACTTC. Translating it yields CASSLASTSAGTDRVATQYF. The J gene is TRBJ2-5, the V gene TRBV7-2; 7 bases map to TRBD2. Losses at the gene ends were 0 bases for V and 7 bases for J; bases not matched to a gene: 23. The germline CDR1 and CDR2 sequences are SGHTA and FQGNSA. This CDR3 region has 20 residues.

There are many counts of this clonotype. This chain joins TRBV5-5 and TRBJ1-5, with a weak D call TRBD1 (5 bases). With 4 bases removed from V and 0 bases from J, the gap between germline ends came to 11 bases. In germline, CDR1 is SGHKS, CDR2 YYEKEE (reference sequence). The CDR3 is made up of 15 amino acids. This CDR3 reads CASSAGHNSNQPQHF. The CDR3 DNA reads as TGTGCCAGCAGCGCCGGACACAATAGCAATCAGCCCCAGCATTTT.

As for this clonotype: A much larger clone sits a single nucleotide away, making a read error possible. CDR3 loop: CASSTPSAEASYEQYF. The DNA of the CDR3 is TGTGCCAGCAGCACTCCTAGCGCCGAGGCCTCCTACGAGCAGTACTTC. V usage is TRBV7-9 and J usage is TRBJ2-7; the D gene is possibly TRBD2 (6 bases). The length of the CDR3 is 16 residues. The germline V gene encodes CDR1 SEHNR and CDR2 FQNEAQ (reference sequence). Trimming pared 5 bases from V and 0 bases from J, leaving 17 bases between.

This chain joins TRBV6-5 and TRBJ1-5; D unclear. V lost 6 bases and J 0 bases, leaving 9 bases between the germline ends. This CDR3 is 14 amino acids long. Per germline, CDR1 MNHEY and CDR2 SVGAGI. The CDR3 DNA follows: TGTGCCAGCAGCAGGCAGGATAGCAATCAGCCCCAGCATTTT. The encoded protein is CASSRQDSNQPQHF.

The chain joins TRBV19 to TRBJ1-1; no clear D. Germline-derived CDR1 and CDR2 are LNHDA and SQIVND (reference sequence). This CDR3 is 15 amino acids long. The germline V and J ends were trimmed by 3 bases and 0 bases, with 11 bases remaining between them. CDR3 nucleotides: TGTGCCAGTAGTATCGGCCAAACGATGAACACTGAAGCTTTCTTT. Translated, it gives CASSIGQTMNTEAFF.

This clonotype has a count of ten or more. The chain joins TRBV12-3 or TRBV12-4 to TRBJ2-1; 11 nucleotides align to TRBD2. The V gene end was trimmed by 6 bases and the J gene end by 4 bases; junction bases not matched to a gene: 5. The CDR3 spans 15 residues. CDR3 loop: CASRPIAGGYNEQFF. In nucleotides, the CDR3 is TGTGCCAGCAGACCAATAGCGGGAGGGTACAATGAGCAGTTCTTC.

This clonotype was counted many times. CDR3 sequence (DNA): TGTGCCGTGCCTGGGGGGTCCGAGGAGCACCGAAACACCATATATTTT. This translates into CAVPGGSEEHRNTIYF. The chain uses TRBV12-3 or TRBV12-4 and TRBJ1-3, with D possibly matching TRBD1 (5 bases). V dropped 11 bases and J dropped 5 bases, with 25 bases sitting between them. The CDR3 consists of 16 residues.

Turning to this clonotype: A much larger clone lies a single base off, so this may be a read error. This chain uses TRBV7-2 with TRBJ1-4; D is unresolved. The V gene's germline CDR1 is SGHTA and CDR2 FQGNSA. This CDR3 has 12 amino acids. CDR3 bases: TGTCCCAGCAGCTTAGAGGGTGAAAAACTGTTTTTT. As protein: CPSSLEGEKLFF.

The sample holds many counts of this clonotype. A read error may account for a junction end that differs from germline. The genes are TRBV12-3 or TRBV12-4 and TRBJ1-2; D uncertain. CDR3 length: 9 residues. The CDR3 DNA sequence: TGTGCCAGCGGAAACGAAGGACCATTC. It yields the protein CASGNEGPF.

There are a few counts of this clonotype. CDR3 residues: CASTLGGGPQYF. Here the CDR3 DNA reads TGTGCCAGCACCCTGGGAGGGGGGCCCCAGTACTTC. The chain carries TRBV13 and TRBJ2-5, with a possible D match to TRBD2 (7 bases). The CDR3 is 12 residues long. The ends were cut back, 7 bases at V and 9 bases at J, with 15 bases in the middle. Germline V CDR1 and CDR2: PRHDT, FYEKMQ (reference sequence).

By its share, this clonotype is hyperexpanded. This rearrangement joins TRBV11-2 to TRBJ1-1; D call uncertain. This CDR3 comprises 13 residues. CDR1 SGHAT and CDR2 FQNNGV come from the germline V gene. The ends were cut back, 3 bases at V and 6 bases at J, with 11 bases in the middle. The CDR3 protein is CASSFQSSAEAFF. DNA of the CDR3: TGTGCCAGCAGCTTTCAGAGCTCGGCTGAAGCTTTCTTT.

V and J are TRBV6-2 or TRBV6-3 and TRBJ2-3; 11 bases agree with TRBD2. The CDR3 has 18 amino acids. The J segment lost 2 bases and the V segment lost 8 bases, leaving 15 bases of the junction unmatched. The germline gives CDR1 MNHEY, CDR2 SVGEGT. CDR3 loop: CASASKSGLAAATDTQYF. In nucleotides, the CDR3 is TGTGCCAGCGCGTCCAAATCGGGACTAGCGGCAGCCACAGATACGCAGTATTTT.

The gene calls are TRBV24-1 and TRBJ2-2, with TRBD1 matching over 9 bases. Germline assignment: CDR1 KGHDR and CDR2 SFDVKD. With V trimmed by 7 bases and J by 3 bases, 5 bases remained unmatched. The CDR3 is made up of 15 amino acids. CDR3 residues: CATRPGQGDTGELFF. The DNA for the CDR3 is TGTGCCACCAGACCGGGACAGGGAGACACCGGGGAGCTGTTTTTT.

V is TRBV9 and J is TRBJ2-1; 7 bases are shared with TRBD2. V gave up 3 bases and J gave up 5 bases; unmatched junction bases: 17. This CDR3 has 18 amino acids. In germline, CDR1 is SGDLS, CDR2 YYNGEE. The CDR3 nucleotides read TGTGCCAGCAGCGCCCCTAGGACCTCCGGGAGGCAGAACAATGAGCAGTTCTTC. It specifies CASSAPRTSGRQNNEQFF.

V is TRBV19 and J is TRBJ2-2; D not certain. The CDR3 loop spans 19 amino acids. The V end was cut by 3 bases, the J end by 6 bases, with 26 bases between. The germline V gene has CDR1 LNHDA and CDR2 SQIVND (reference sequence). The CDR3 coding sequence is TGTGCCAGTAGTATCTCGGTTCAAGTGGGCTTCTTTAATTCCGGGGAGCTGTTTTTT. Its protein is CASSISVQVGFFNSGELFF.

This clonotype has at least ten counts. The J gene is TRBJ1-1, the V gene TRBV29-1; D gene unclear. The CDR3 totals 12 residues. V lost 2 bases and J 5 bases, leaving 9 bases between the germline ends. Per the germline V gene, CDR1 is SQVTM and CDR2 is ANQGSEA. As DNA, the CDR3 is TGCAGCGTTGAAATGGCCTTTACTGAAGCTTTCTTT. It specifies CSVEMAFTEAFF.

This clonotype turned up a few times. The chain combines TRBV13 with TRBJ1-2; 8 bases align to TRBD1. CDR1 is PRHDT and CDR2 is FYEKMQ in the germline V gene (reference sequence). With 5 bases clipped from V and 3 bases from J, the junction kept 8 bases outside the gene matches. The CDR3 sequence is 15 residues long. CDR3 in amino acids: CASSGTDRDDYGYTF. The DNA for the CDR3 is TGTGCCAGCAGCGGCACGGACAGGGACGACTATGGCTACACCTTC.

This clonotype turned up a few times. This chain uses TRBV6-2 or TRBV6-3 with TRBJ2-5; no reliable D call. CDR3 length: 15 amino acids. V lost 3 bases, J lost 0 bases, and 11 bases lay in between. From germline, CDR1 is MNHEY and CDR2 SVGEGT. The DNA for the CDR3 is TGTGCCAGCAGTTATCTGGCGGAGAACCAAGAGACCCAGTACTTC. It translates to CASSYLAENQETQYF.

By frequency in the sample, this clonotype is medium-sized (0.01 to 0.1%). The V call is TRBV6-8, the J call TRBJ2-1; possible D gene TRBD2, 6 bases. The V end lost 5 bases, the J end lost 3 bases, and 11 bases lay between the germline ends. CDR1 MNHGY and CDR2 SAAAGT come from the germline V gene. The CDR3 contains 14 residues. DNA for the CDR3: TGTGCCAGCAGTCCTCTGACTAGCTACAATGAGCAGTTCTTC. Its protein product is CASSPLTSYNEQFF.